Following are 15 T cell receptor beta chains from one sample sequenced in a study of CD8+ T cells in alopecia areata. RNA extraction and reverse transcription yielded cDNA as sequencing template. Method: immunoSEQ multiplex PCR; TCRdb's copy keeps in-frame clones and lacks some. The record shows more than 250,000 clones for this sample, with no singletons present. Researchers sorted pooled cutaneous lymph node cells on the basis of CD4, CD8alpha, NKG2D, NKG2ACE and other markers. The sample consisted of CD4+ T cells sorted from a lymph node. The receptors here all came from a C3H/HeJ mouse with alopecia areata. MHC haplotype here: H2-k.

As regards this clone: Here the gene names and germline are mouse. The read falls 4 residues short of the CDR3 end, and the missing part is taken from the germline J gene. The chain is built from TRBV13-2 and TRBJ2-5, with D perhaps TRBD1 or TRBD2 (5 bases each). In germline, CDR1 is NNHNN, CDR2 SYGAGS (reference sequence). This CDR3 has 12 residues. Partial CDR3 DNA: TGTGCCAGCGGTGAGGGGGAAGAC. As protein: CASGEGED. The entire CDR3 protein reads CASGEGEDTQYF.

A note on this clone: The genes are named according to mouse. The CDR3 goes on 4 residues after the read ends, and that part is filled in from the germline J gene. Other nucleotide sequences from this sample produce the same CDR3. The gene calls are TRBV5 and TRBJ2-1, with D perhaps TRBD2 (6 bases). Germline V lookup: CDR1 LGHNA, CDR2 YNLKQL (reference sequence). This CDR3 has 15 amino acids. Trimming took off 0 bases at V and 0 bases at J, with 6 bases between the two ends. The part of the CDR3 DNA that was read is TGTGCCAGCAGCCAAGATGGGGGTAACTATGCT. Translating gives CASSQDGGNYA. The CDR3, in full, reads CASSQDGGNYAEQFF.

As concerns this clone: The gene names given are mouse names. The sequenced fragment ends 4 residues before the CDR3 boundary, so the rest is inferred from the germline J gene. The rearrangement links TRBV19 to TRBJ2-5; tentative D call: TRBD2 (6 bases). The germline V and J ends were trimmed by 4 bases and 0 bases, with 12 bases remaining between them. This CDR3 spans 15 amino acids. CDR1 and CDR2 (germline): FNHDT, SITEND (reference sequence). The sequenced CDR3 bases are TGTGCCAGCAGTCCCCAGTGGGGGAACCAAGAC. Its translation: CASSPQWGNQD. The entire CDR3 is CASSPQWGNQDTQYF.

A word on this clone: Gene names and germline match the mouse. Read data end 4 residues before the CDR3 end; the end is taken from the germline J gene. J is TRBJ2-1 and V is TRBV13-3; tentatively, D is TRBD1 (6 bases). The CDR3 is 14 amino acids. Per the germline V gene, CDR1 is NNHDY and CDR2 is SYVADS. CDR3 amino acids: CASSDGPGHPEQFF. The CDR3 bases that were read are TGTGCCAGCAGTGATGGACCGGGACACCCT.

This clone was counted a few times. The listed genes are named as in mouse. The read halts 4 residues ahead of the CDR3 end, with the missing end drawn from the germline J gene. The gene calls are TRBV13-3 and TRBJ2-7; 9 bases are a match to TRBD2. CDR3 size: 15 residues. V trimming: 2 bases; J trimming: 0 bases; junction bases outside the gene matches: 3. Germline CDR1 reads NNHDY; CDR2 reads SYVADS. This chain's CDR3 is CASSDWGGNSYEQYF. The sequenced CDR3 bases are TGTGCCAGCAGTGACTGGGGGGGAAACTCCTAT.

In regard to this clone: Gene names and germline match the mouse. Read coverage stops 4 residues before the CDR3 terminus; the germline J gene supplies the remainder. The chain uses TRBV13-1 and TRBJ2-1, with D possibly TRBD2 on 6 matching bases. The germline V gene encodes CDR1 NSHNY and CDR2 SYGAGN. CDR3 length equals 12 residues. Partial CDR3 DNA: TGTGCCACCCAGCCCGGGGGGGCT. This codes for CATQPGGA. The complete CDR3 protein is CATQPGGAEQFF.

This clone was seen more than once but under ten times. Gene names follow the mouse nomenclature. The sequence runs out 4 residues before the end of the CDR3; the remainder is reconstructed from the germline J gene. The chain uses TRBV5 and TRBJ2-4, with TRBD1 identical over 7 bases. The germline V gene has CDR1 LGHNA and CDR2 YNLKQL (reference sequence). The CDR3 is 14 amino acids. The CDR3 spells CASSPSGQKNTLYF. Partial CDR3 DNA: TGTGCCAGCAGCCCCTCGGGACAGAAAAAC.

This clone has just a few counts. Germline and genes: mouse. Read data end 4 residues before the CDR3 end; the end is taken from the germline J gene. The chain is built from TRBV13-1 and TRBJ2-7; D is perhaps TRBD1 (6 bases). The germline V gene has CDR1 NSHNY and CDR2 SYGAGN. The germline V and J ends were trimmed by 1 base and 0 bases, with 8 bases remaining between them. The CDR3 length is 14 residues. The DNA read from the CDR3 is TGTGCCAGCAGTGATCTGGACAGCTCCTAT. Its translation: CASSDLDSSY. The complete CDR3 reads CASSDLDSSYEQYF.

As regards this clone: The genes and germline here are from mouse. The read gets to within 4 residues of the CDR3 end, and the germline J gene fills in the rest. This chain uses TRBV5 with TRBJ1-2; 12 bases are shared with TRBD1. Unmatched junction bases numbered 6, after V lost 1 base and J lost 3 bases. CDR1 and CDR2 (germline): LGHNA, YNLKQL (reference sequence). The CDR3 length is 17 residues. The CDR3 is CASSQAGQGARDSDYTF. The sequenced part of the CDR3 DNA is TGTGCCAGCAGCCAAGCGGGACAGGGGGCAAGGGACTCC.

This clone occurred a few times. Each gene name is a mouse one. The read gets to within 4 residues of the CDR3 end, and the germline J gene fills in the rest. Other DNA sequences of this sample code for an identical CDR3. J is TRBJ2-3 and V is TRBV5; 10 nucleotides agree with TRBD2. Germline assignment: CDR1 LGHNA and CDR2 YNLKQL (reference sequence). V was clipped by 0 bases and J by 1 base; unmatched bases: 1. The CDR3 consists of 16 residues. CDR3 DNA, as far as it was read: TGTGCCAGCAGCCAAGACTGGGGGGGCCGTGCAGAA. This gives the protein CASSQDWGGRAE. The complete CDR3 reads CASSQDWGGRAETLYF.

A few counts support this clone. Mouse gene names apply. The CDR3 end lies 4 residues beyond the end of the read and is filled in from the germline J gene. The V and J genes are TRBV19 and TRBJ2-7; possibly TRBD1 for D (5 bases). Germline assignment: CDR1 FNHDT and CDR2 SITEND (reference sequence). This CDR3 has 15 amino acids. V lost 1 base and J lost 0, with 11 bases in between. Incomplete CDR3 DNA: TGTGCCAGCAGTATAAGGGCAGGGAGCTCCTAT. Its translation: CASSIRAGSSY. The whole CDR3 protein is CASSIRAGSSYEQYF.

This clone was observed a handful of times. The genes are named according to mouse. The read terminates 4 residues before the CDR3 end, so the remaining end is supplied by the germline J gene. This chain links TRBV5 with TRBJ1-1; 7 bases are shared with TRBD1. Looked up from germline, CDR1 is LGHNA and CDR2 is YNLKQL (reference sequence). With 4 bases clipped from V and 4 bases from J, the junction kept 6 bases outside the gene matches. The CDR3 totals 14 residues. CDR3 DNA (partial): TGTGCCAGCAGCCCAACAGGGGAAGGCACA. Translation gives CASSPTGEGT. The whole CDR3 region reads CASSPTGEGTEVFF.

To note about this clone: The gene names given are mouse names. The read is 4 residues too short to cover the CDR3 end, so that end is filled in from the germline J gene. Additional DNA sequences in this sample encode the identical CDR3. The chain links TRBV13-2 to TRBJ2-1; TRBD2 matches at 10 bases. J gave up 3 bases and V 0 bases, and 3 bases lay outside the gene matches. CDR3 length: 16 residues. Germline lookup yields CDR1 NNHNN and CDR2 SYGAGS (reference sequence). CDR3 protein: CASGDASGGAYAEQFF. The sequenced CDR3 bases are TGTGCCAGCGGTGATGCATCTGGGGGGGCCTATGCT.

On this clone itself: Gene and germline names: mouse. The covered CDR3 bases are TGTGCCAGCAGCCCCACTGGGGGGGGTCAAGAC. Encoded protein: CASSPTGGGQD. The CDR3 as a whole reads CASSPTGGGQDTQYF. V usage is TRBV5 and J usage is TRBJ2-5; 10 nucleotides align to TRBD2. The read gets to within 4 residues of the CDR3 end, and the germline J gene fills in the rest. The trim removed 4 bases at V and 3 bases at J, leaving 4 bases unmatched. Germline V gene data show CDR1 as LGHNA and CDR2 as YNLKQL (reference sequence). This CDR3 has 15 residues.

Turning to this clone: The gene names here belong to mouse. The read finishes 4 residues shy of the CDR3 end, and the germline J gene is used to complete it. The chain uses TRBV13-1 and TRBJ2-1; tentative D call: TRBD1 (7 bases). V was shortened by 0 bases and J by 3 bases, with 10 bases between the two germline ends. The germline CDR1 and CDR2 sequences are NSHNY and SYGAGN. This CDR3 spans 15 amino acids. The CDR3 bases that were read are TGTGCCAGCAGTGATGAAGGGGGCGCCTATGCT. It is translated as CASSDEGGAYA. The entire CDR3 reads CASSDEGGAYAEQFF.